This T cell receptor beta chain is from a study of healthy donors' naive CD4 and CD8 T cells. Overall study: Donors came from three age groups: 20-25, 40-50 and 60-70 years. Points from the study as a whole: Alpha and beta chains were sequenced in bulk without pairing.

V was cut by 7 bases and J by 3 bases, with 13 bases left in between. Per the germline V gene, CDR1 is SNHLY and CDR2 is FYNNEI. The CDR3 has 14 amino acids. CD4+CD8-CD45RO-CD45RA+ cells were naive CD4+; CD8+CD4-CD45RA+CD27bright cells were naive CD8+. A remark on this clonotype: Its target is unknown.

A linear amplification protocol produced the TCR libraries from 400 to 550 ng of total RNA. Study processing details: Sequencing covered under 85,000 rearranged alpha-chain transcripts across several healthy donors. TCRdb re-called the reads with MiXCR, one entry per CDR3 protein. These V and J calls rely on TCRdb rather than the paper's analysis. This table has around 180,000 distinct CDR3 sequences, over 60% appearing once. The TCR comes from a pool of human donors in good health; the sample pools cells from several healthy donors. The J gene is TRBJ2-1, the V gene TRBV2; possibly TRBD1 for D (5 bases). The sequenced sample consisted of naive CD4+ and CD8+ T cells sorted from blood, pooled from several donors. CDR3 sequence: CASTTGAFYNEQFF. CDR3 coding DNA: TGTGCCAGCACCACAGGCGCATTCTACAATGAGCAGTTCTTC.